These T cell receptor beta chains were read from a single sample in a study of T cells in Graves' hyperthyroidism and ophthalmopathy. Each CDR3 protein is one row after TCRdb ran MiXCR on the multiplex PCR reads. The repertoire includes around 610,000 distinct CDR3 sequences, under 15% of them detected once, and roughly 4.5% sits in the top ten. The sequenced sample was blood. The receptors shown here come from a middle-aged woman with Graves' ophthalmopathy. The CDR3 runs from the conserved cysteine through the conserved F or W. D genes are given only for firm matches. Rows give clone size only sometimes, using once, few, many, or a class for an expanded clone.

TRBV28	.	many	TRBJ1-1	CASSPPRGNTEAFF	TGTGCCAGCAGTCCCCCCCGGGGAAACACTGAAGCTTTCTTT
TRBV29-1	.	many	TRBJ1-1	CSVEDPLNTEAFF	TGCAGCGTTGAGGACCCCCTGAACACTGAAGCTTTCTTT
TRBV15	TRBD2	.	TRBJ2-5	CATLLAGGETQYF	TGTGCCACCCTGTTAGCGGGAGGAGAGACCCAGTACTTC
TRBV7-9	TRBD2	many	TRBJ2-7	CASSLGASGIPGQYF	TGTGCCAGCAGCTTAGGGGCTAGCGGGATCCCGGGGCAGTACTTC
TRBV6-2/TRBV6-3	TRBD1	many	TRBJ2-7	CASERDSISYEQYF	TGTGCCAGCGAACGGGACAGCATCTCCTACGAGCAGTACTTC
TRBV12-3/TRBV12-4	.	many	TRBJ1-5	CASGPGQGHQPQHF	TGTGCCAGCGGACCGGGACAAGGACATCAGCCCCAGCATTTT
TRBV12-3/TRBV12-4	.	.	TRBJ1-2	CASSLGRLFYGYTF	TGTGCCAGCAGTTTAGGCAGGCTCTTCTATGGCTACACCTTC
TRBV28	.	once	TRBJ2-2	CASSRRARQLFF	TGTGCCAGCAGTCGGAGGGCCAGGCAGCTGTTTTTT
TRBV11-2	TRBD2	many	TRBJ2-5	CASSFRLAGGPGQETQYF	TGTGCCAGCAGCTTCCGGCTAGCGGGAGGGCCAGGGCAAGAGACCCAGTACTTC
TRBV20-1	TRBD2	many	TRBJ2-5	CSARDLSGGKKETQYF	TGCAGTGCTAGAGATCTGAGCGGGGGGAAGAAAGAGACCCAGTACTTC
TRBV28	.	many	TRBJ2-7	CASSRLSEQYF	TGTGCCAGCAGCCGTCTAAGCGAGCAGTACTTC
TRBV12-3/TRBV12-4	.	many	TRBJ2-5	CASTGAQETQYF	TGTGCCAGCACGGGGGCCCAAGAGACCCAGTACTTC
TRBV15	.	.	TRBJ2-7	CATSRAQNYEQYF	TGTGCCACCAGCAGAGCACAGAACTACGAGCAGTACTTC
TRBV6-5	.	many	TRBJ2-3	CASSYSKGSTDTQYF	TGTGCCAGCAGTTACTCGAAGGGGAGCACAGATACGCAGTATTTT
TRBV14	TRBD2	.	TRBJ2-1	CASSIGGVYNEQFF	TGTGCCAGCAGTATCGGGGGGGTCTACAATGAGCAGTTCTTC
TRBV6-1	.	many	TRBJ2-6	CASSGRGNGANVLTF	TGTGCCAGCAGTGGTCGGGGGAACGGGGCCAACGTCCTGACTTTC
TRBV9	.	.	TRBJ2-2	CASSVDPGVNTGELFF	TGTGCCAGCAGCGTAGATCCGGGAGTGAACACCGGGGAGCTGTTTTTT
TRBV6-1	.	many	TRBJ1-1	CASSAEAGIAEAFF	TGTGCCAGCAGTGCTGAGGCAGGGATTGCTGAAGCTTTCTTT
TRBV28	TRBD2	many	TRBJ2-2	CALGEGTVPGELFF	TGTGCCCTAGGGGAGGGTACGGTACCCGGGGAGCTGTTTTTT
TRBV7-2	TRBD1	.	TRBJ1-5	CASSSYRGGQPQHF	TGTGCCAGCAGCTCCTACAGGGGTGGTCAGCCCCAGCATTTT
TRBV12-3/TRBV12-4	.	many	TRBJ2-1	CASRSLAPYNEQFF	TGTGCCAGCAGAAGCTTGGCTCCTTACAATGAGCAGTTCTTC